This TCR beta chain is drawn from a study of PD-L1 blockade in urothelial cancer. Study-level information: Analyses used blood from 3 weeks (second dose) and 6 weeks after treatment start. A median of roughly 150,000 T cells was found in the blood samples.

As to time point: peripheral blood 6 weeks after treatment start. Germline V gene lookup returns CDR1 SGHVS and CDR2 FNYEAQ. Trimming took 4 bases from V and 3 from J, leaving 13 bases between them. The CDR3 runs 15 residues. Libraries were prepared by immunoSEQ multiplex PCR; TCRdb keeps only in-frame clonotypes and omits some of them. In the table there are around 100,000 clones, about 91% of which are singletons. V gene TRBV7-6 combines with J gene TRBJ1-5, with D possibly being TRBD1 (6 bases). This receptor was taken from a man aged 55-75 years with urothelial cancer. The specimen comprised PBMCs, sampled around atezolizumab (anti-PD-L1) treatment. The CDR3 region has the DNA TGTGCCAGCAGCTCCCTCCGGGACAACAATCAGCCCCAGCATTTT. It translates to CASSSLRDNNQPQHF.